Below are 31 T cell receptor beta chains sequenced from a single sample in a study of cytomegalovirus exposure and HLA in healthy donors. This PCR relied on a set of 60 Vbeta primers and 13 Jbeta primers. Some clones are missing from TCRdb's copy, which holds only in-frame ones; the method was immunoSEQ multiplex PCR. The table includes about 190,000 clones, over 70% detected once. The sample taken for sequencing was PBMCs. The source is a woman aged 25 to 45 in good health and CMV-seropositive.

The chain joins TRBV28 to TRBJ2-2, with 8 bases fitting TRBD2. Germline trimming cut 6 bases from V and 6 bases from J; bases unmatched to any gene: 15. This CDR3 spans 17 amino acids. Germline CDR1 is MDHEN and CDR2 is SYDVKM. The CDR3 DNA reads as TGTGCCAGCAGGCCTCGGGGGGGCAGAGGCAACTCCGGGGAGCTGTTTTTT. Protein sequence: CASRPRGGRGNSGELFF.

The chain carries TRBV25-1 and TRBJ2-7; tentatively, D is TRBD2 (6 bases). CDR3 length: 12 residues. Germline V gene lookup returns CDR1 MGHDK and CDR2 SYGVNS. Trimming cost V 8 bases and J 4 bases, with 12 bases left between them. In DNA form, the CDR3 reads TGTGCCAGCGGGGACTCTTGGTACGAGCAGTACTTC. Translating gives CASGDSWYEQYF.

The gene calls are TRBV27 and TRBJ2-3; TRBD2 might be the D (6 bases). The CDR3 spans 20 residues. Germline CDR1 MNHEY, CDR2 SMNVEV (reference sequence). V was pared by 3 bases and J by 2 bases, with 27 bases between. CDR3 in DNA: TGTGCCAGCAGTTTGGGAGACCCGAGGTACGGGAGTCATATCACAGATACGCAGTATTTT. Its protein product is CASSLGDPRYGSHITDTQYF.

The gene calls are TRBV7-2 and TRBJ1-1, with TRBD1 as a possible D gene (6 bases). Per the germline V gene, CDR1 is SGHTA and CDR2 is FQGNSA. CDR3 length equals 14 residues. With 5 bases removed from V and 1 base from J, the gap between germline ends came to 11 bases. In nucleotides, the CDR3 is TGTGCCAGCAGCCTCCAGGACAGGAACACTGAAGCTTTCTTT. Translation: CASSLQDRNTEAFF. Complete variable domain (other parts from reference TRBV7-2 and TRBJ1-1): GAGVSQSPSNKVTEKGKDVELRCDPISGHTALYWYRQSLGQGLEFLIYFQGNSAPDKSGLPSDRFSAERTGGSVSTLTIQRTQQEDSAVYLCASSLQDRNTEAFFGQGTRLTVV.

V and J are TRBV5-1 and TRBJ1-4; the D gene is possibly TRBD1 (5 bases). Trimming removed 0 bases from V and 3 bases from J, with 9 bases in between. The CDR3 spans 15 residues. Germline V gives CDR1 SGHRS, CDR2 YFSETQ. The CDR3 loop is CASSLGTRPNEKLFF. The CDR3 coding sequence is TGCGCCAGCAGCTTGGGGACAAGACCTAATGAAAAACTGTTTTTT.

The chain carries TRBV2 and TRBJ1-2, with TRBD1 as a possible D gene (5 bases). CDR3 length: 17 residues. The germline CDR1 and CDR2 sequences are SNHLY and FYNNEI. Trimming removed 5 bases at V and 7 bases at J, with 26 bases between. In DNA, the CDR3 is TGTGCCAGCAGTTTCCCCCGGGACGTATTCGGGGGGACTGGCTACACCTTC. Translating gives CASSFPRDVFGGTGYTF.

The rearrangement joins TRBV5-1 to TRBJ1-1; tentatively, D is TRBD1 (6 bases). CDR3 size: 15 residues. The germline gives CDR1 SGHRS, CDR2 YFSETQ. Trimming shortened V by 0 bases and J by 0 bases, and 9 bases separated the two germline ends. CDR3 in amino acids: CASSLAGTMNTEAFF. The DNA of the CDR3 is TGCGCCAGCAGCTTGGCAGGGACAATGAACACTGAAGCTTTCTTT. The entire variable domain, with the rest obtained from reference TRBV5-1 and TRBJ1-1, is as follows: KAGVTQTPRYLIKTRGQQVTLSCSPISGHRSVSWYQQTPGQGLQFLFEYFSETQRNKGNFPGRFSGRQFSNSRSEMNVSTLELGDSALYLCASSLAGTMNTEAFFGQGTRLTVV.

The CDR3 sequence is CASSEAAGYQPQHF. The CDR3 DNA reads as TGTGCCAGCAGTGAAGCGGCGGGATATCAGCCCCAGCATTTT. The chain links TRBV6-1 to TRBJ1-5, with D uncertain. The CDR3 sequence is 14 residues long. Trimming took off 0 bases at V and 5 bases at J, with 8 bases between the two ends. Germline CDR1 and CDR2: MNHNS and SASEGT.

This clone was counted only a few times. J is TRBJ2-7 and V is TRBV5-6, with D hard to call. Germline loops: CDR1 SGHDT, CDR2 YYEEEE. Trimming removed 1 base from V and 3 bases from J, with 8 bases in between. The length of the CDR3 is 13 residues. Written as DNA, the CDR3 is TGTGCCAGCAGCTTGTGGCAAAGCTACGAGCAGTACTTC. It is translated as CASSLWQSYEQYF.

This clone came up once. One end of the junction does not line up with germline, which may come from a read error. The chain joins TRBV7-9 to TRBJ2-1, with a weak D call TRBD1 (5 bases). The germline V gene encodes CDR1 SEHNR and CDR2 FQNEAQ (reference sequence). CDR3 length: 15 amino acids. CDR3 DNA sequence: TGTTCCAGCAGCTTATTCCTGGACAACTACAATGAGCAGTTCTTC. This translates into CSSSLFLDNYNEQFF.

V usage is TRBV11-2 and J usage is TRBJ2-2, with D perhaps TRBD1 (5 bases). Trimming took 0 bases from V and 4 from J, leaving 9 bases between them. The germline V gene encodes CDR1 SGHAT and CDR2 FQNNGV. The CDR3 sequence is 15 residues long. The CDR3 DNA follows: TGTGCCAGCAGCTTAGACCACAGGTTCACCGGGGAGCTGTTTTTT. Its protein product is CASSLDHRFTGELFF.

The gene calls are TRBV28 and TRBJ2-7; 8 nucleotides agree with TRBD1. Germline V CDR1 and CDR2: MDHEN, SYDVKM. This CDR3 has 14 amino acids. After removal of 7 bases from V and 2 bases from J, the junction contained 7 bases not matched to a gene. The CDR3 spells CASTAGTGPYEQYF. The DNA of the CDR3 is TGTGCCAGCACCGCCGGGACAGGACCCTACGAGCAGTACTTC.

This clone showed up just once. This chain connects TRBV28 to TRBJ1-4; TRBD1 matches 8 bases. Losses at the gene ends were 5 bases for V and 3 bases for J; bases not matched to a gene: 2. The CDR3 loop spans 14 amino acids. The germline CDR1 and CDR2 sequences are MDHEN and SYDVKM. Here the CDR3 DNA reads TGTGCCAGCAGTGTCAGGGGGCCTAATGAAAAACTGTTTTTT. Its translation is CASSVRGPNEKLFF.

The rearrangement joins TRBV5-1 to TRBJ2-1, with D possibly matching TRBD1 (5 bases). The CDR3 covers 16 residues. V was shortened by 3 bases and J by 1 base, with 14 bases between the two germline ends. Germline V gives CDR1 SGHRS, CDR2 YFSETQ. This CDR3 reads CASSSLWAGSYNEQFF. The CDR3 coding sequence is TGCGCCAGCAGCTCCCTCTGGGCAGGGTCCTACAATGAGCAGTTCTTC.

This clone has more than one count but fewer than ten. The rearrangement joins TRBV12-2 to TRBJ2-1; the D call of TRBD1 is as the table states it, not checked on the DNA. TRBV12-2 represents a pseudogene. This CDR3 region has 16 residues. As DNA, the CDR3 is TGTGCAAGTCGATCTAGCCGGGACACAGCGTACAATGAGCAGTTCTTC. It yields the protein CASRSSRDTAYNEQFF.

CDR3 DNA sequence: TGTGCCAGCAGTGAAAACAGGGGGGTAACTGAAGCTTTCTTT. Protein: CASSENRGVTEAFF. The chain has TRBV6-1 and TRBJ1-1, with TRBD1 identical over 8 bases. J gave up 5 bases and V 2 bases, and 4 bases lay outside the gene matches. Germline loops: CDR1 MNHNS, CDR2 SASEGT. CDR3 length: 14 residues.

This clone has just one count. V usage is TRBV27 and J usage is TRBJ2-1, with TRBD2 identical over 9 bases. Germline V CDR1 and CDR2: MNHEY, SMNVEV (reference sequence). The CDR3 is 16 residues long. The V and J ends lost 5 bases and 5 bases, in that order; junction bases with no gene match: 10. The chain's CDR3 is CASSLGGLAGNNEQFF. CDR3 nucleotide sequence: TGTGCCAGCAGTCTCGGAGGCCTAGCGGGAAACAATGAGCAGTTCTTC.

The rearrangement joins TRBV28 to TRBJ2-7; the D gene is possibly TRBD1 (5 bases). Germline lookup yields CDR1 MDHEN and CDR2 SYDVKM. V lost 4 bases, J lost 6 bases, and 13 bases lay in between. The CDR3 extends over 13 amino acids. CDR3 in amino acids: CASSYNKGSEQYF. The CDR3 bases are TGTGCCAGCAGTTATAATAAGGGGTCCGAGCAGTACTTC.

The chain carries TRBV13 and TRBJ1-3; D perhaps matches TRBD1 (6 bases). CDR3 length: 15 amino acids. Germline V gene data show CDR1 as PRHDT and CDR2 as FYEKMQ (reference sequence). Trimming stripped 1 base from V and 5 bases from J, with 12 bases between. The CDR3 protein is CASSLERGARNTIYF. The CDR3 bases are TGTGCCAGCAGCTTAGAGCGGGGGGCGAGAAACACCATATATTTT.

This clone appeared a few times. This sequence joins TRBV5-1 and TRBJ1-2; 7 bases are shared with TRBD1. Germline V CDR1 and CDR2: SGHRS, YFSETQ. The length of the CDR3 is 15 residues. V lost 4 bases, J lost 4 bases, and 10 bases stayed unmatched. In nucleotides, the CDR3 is TGCGCCAGCAGCGGCGGGACAGCGTTTGTCTATGGCTACACCTTC. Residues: CASSGGTAFVYGYTF.

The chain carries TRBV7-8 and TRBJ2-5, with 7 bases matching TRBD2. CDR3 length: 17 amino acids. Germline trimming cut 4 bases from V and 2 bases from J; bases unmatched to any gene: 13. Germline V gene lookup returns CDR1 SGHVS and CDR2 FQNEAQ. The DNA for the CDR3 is TGTGCCAGCAGCTCCCCCCTCCCGGGGAGGGCACAAGAGACCCAGTACTTC. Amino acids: CASSSPLPGRAQETQYF.

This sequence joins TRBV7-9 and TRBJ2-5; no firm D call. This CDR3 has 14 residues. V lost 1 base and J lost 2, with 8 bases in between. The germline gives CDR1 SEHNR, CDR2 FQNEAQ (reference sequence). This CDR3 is CASSLGYSQETQYF. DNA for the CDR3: TGTGCCAGCAGCTTAGGTTATAGTCAAGAGACCCAGTACTTC.

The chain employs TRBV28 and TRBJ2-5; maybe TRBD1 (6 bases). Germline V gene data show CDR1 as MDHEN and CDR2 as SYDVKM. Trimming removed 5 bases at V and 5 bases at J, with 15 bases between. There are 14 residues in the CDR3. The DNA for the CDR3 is TGTGCCAGCAGTGCTGGTAGCAGGGGTGAGACCCAGTACTTC. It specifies CASSAGSRGETQYF.

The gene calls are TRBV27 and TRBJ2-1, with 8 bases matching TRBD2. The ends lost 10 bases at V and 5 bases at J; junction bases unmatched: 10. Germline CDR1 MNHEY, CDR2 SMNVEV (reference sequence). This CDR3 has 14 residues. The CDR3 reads CATGRVSIDNEQFF. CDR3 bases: TGTGCCACCGGGAGGGTATCAATTGACAATGAGCAGTTCTTC.

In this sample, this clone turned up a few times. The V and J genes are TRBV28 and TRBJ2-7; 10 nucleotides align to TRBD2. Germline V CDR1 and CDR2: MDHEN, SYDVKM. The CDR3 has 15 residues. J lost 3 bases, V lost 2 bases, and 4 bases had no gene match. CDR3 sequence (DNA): TGTGCCAGCAGTTTAATTAGCGGGAGGATCTACGAGCAGTACTTC. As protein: CASSLISGRIYEQYF. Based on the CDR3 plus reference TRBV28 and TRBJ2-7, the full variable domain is DVKVTQSSRYLVKRTGEKVFLECVQDMDHENMFWYRQDPGLGLRLIYFSYDVKMKEKGDIPEGYSVSREKKERFSLILESASTNQTSMYLCASSLISGRIYEQYFGPGTRLTVT.

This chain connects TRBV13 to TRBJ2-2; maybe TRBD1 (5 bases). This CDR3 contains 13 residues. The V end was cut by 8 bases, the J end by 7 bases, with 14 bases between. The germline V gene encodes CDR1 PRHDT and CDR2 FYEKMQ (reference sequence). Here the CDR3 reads CASQSTGIGELFF. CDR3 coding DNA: TGTGCCAGCCAAAGTACAGGCATCGGGGAGCTGTTTTTT.

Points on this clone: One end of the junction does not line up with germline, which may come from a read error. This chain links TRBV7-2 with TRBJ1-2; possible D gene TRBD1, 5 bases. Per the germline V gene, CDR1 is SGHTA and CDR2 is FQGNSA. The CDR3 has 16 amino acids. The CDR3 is CASSSPGASWNFGYTF. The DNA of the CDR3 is TGTGCCAGCAGCTCCCCTGGGGCCTCGTGGAACTTTGGCTACACCTTC.

CDR3 sequence (DNA): TGTGCCATCAGTGAAGCTAGCGGGAGTTTCTATGAGCAGTTCTTC. This encodes CAISEASGSFYEQFF. This rearrangement joins TRBV10-3 to TRBJ2-1, with 10 bases identical to TRBD2. The CDR3 totals 15 residues. J gave up 8 bases and V 3 bases, and 7 bases lay outside the gene matches. The germline V gene has CDR1 ENHRY and CDR2 SYGVKD.

CDR3 in DNA: TGTGCCAGCAGCTTATATATCGCAGGGAACTATGGCTACACCTTC. This translates into CASSLYIAGNYGYTF. The chain has TRBV7-9 and TRBJ1-2; D might be TRBD1 (5 bases). In germline, CDR1 is SEHNR, CDR2 FQNEAQ (reference sequence). V was cut by 2 bases and J by 2 bases, with 12 bases left in between. The CDR3 is made up of 15 amino acids.

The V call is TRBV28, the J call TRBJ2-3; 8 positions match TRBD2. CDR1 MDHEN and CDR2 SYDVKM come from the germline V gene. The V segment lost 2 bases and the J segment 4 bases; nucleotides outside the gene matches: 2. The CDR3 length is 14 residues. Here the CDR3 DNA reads TGTGCCAGCAGTTTACCGGGAGGGCCAGATACGCAGTATTTT. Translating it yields CASSLPGGPDTQYF. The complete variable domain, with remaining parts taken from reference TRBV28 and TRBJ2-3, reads DVKVTQSSRYLVKRTGEKVFLECVQDMDHENMFWYRQDPGLGLRLIYFSYDVKMKEKGDIPEGYSVSREKKERFSLILESASTNQTSMYLCASSLPGGPDTQYFGPGTRLTVL.

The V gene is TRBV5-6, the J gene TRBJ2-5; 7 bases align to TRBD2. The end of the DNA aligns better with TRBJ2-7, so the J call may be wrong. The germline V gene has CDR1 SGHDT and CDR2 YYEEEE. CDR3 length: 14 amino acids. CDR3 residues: CASSFGGGSYEQYF. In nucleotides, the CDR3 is TGTGCCAGCAGCTTTGGCGGCGGGAGCTACGAGCAGTACTTC.